The 14 T cell receptor beta chains presented below share a single source sample, sequenced in a study of identical twins. TCRdb used MiXCR to reprocess the 5' RACE reads, holding one entry per CDR3 protein. Of more than 350,000 distinct CDR3 sequences listed, 7% to 9.5% were seen once; the top ten hold about 8.1%. Sequenced material: naive T cells sorted from blood. Receptors were obtained from a woman between 50 and 59 years old in good health.

The chain couples TRBV20-1 to TRBJ1-5, with D unclear. The germline V gene encodes CDR1 DFQATT and CDR2 SNEGSKA (reference sequence). The CDR3 sequence is 15 residues long. The CDR3 coding sequence is TGCAGCGTCCCTGACCACGGCGGCGGCAATCAGCCCCAGCATTTT. It specifies CSVPDHGGGNQPQHF.

This clonotype came up many times. The chain uses TRBV24-1 and TRBJ1-2, with 9 bases identical to TRBD1. The CDR3 sequence is 15 residues long. Trimming removed 6 bases from V and 7 bases from J; junction bases left unmatched: 11. Germline V gene lookup returns CDR1 KGHDR and CDR2 SFDVKD. The CDR3 region has the DNA TGTGCCACCAGTACCCCTCGGGGACAGGGATCTGGCTACACCTTC. It encodes CATSTPRGQGSGYTF.

This clonotype was detected only a few times. The J gene is TRBJ2-2, the V gene TRBV18; tentative D call: TRBD1 (6 bases). Trimming took off 8 bases at V and 6 bases at J, with 25 bases between the two ends. The CDR3 runs to 17 residues. The V gene's germline CDR1 is KGHSH and CDR2 LQKENI. Here the CDR3 reads CASTVQGPVISAGELFF. Here the CDR3 DNA reads TGTGCCAGCACCGTCCAGGGGCCCGTAATAAGCGCCGGGGAGCTGTTTTTT.

This clonotype was recorded many times. The chain employs TRBV10-1 and TRBJ2-1; the match to TRBD1 covers 7 bases. The CDR3 has 17 residues. After removal of 7 bases from V and 7 bases from J, the junction contained 19 bases not matched to a gene. In germline, CDR1 is WNHNN, CDR2 SYGVQD (reference sequence). The CDR3 region has the DNA TGCGCCAGCACTAACGCTTTAAGACAGGGCAACAGGAATGAGCAGTTCTTC. Its protein is CASTNALRQGNRNEQFF.

The rearrangement links TRBV27 to TRBJ1-1; D unresolved. From germline, CDR1 is MNHEY and CDR2 SMNVEV (reference sequence). The CDR3 runs to 12 residues. Trimming stripped 10 bases from V and 5 bases from J, with 14 bases between. CDR3 protein: CATSGGGTEAFF. CDR3 coding DNA: TGTGCCACCTCTGGAGGTGGGACTGAAGCTTTCTTT.

This clonotype showed up just a few times. The chain employs TRBV20-1 and TRBJ2-1; the D gene is possibly TRBD2 (6 bases). This CDR3 contains 14 residues. V was clipped by 6 bases and J by 8 bases, with 20 bases between them. Germline lookup yields CDR1 DFQATT and CDR2 SNEGSKA (reference sequence). This chain's CDR3 is CSALVRWGTYEQFF. CDR3 DNA sequence: TGCAGTGCCCTCGTTAGGTGGGGGACTTATGAGCAGTTCTTC.

Details on this clonotype: Since a much larger clone is just one base distant, this may be a read error. The conserved final phenylalanine or tryptophan is absent from the CDR3, which likely points to a read error. The chain has TRBV5-1 and TRBJ2-5; D not resolved. Germline CDR1 reads SGHRS; CDR2 reads YFSETQ. CDR3 length equals 14 residues. V was clipped by 0 bases and J by 5 bases, with 11 bases between them. This chain's CDR3 is CASSLVGRAETQYS. Here the CDR3 DNA reads TGCGCCAGCAGCTTGGTTGGCCGAGCGGAGACCCAGTACTCC.

This clonotype was observed a few times. The chain recombines TRBV12-3 or TRBV12-4 with TRBJ1-4, with a weak D call TRBD1 (5 bases). There are 15 residues in the CDR3. V was trimmed by 3 bases and J by 8 bases, leaving 16 bases between them. The CDR3 here is CASSFMGGMEEKLFF. The CDR3 DNA is TGTGCCAGCAGTTTTATGGGGGGAATGGAGGAAAAACTGTTTTTT.

This clonotype was counted once. V gene TRBV20-1 combines with J gene TRBJ2-7, with D possibly matching TRBD2 (5 bases). V was shortened by 1 base and J by 2 bases, with 12 bases between the two germline ends. This CDR3 is 14 amino acids long. Germline V gene sequence: CDR1 DFQATT, CDR2 SNEGSKA (reference sequence). CDR3: CSARARTGTYEQYF. The CDR3 nucleotides read TGCAGTGCTAGAGCCAGGACTGGGACCTACGAGCAGTACTTC.

This clonotype showed up many times. The rearrangement uses TRBV6-5 and TRBJ1-6, with D perhaps matching TRBD1 (5 bases). The CDR3 is 16 residues long. V was trimmed by 2 bases and J by 17 bases, leaving 25 bases between them. Germline V gives CDR1 MNHEY, CDR2 SVGAGI. The CDR3 protein is CASSYGATNPGGLIHF. In DNA, the CDR3 is TGTGCCAGCAGTTACGGGGCCACAAATCCCGGGGGATTAATCCACTTT.

This clonotype was detected ten times or more. The chain joins TRBV7-2 to TRBJ2-3, with D perhaps TRBD1 (5 bases). V was pared by 5 bases and J by 0 bases, with 12 bases between. The germline V gene encodes CDR1 SGHTA and CDR2 FQGNSA. This CDR3 is built from 15 residues. As DNA, the CDR3 is TGTGCCAGCAGCCGGACAACCGAAAGCACAGATACGCAGTATTTT. Translation: CASSRTTESTDTQYF.

In this sample, this clonotype turned up many times. The chain carries TRBV9 and TRBJ1-1; D is unclear. CDR3 length: 13 amino acids. Trimming pared 2 bases from V and 0 bases from J, leaving 5 bases between. CDR1 and CDR2 from the germline V gene are SGDLS and YYNGEE. CDR3 region: CASSVSLNTEAFF. CDR3 in DNA: TGTGCCAGCAGCGTTTCCTTGAACACTGAAGCTTTCTTT.

The gene calls are TRBV7-6 and TRBJ1-3; 7 bases match TRBD1. Germline CDR1 is SGHVS and CDR2 is FNYEAQ. V was clipped by 5 bases and J by 0 bases; unmatched bases: 7. The CDR3 loop spans 16 amino acids. CDR3 nucleotide sequence: TGTGCCAGCAGCGTAGACAGGGCTTACTCTGGAAACACCATATATTTT. Amino acid sequence: CASSVDRAYSGNTIYF.

The chain joins TRBV20-1 to TRBJ2-7, with TRBD1 matching 9 bases. V lost 6 bases to trimming and J lost 6 bases; unmatched junction nucleotides: 15. Germline-derived CDR1 and CDR2 are DFQATT and SNEGSKA (reference sequence). The CDR3 is 15 residues long. The CDR3 here is CSAAWDRVSRGEQYF. As DNA, the CDR3 is TGCAGTGCCGCATGGGACAGGGTTTCTCGGGGCGAGCAGTACTTC.